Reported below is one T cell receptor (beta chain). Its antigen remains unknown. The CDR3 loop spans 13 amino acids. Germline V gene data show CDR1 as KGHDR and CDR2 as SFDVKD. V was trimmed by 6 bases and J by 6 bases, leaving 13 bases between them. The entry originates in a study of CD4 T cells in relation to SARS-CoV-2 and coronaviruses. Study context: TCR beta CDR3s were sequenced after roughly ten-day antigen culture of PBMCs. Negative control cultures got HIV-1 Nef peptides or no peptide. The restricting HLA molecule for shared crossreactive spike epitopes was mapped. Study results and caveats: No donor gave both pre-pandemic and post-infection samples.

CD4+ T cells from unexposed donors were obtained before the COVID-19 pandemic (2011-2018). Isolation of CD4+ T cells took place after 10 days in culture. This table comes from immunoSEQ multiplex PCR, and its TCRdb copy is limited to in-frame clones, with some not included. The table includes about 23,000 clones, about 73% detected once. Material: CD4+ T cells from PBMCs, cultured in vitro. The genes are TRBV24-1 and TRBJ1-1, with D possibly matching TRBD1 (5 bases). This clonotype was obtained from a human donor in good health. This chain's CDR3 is CATSPRENAEAFF. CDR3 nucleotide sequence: TGTGCCACCAGTCCCAGGGAAAATGCTGAAGCTTTCTTT.